This T cell receptor (beta chain) was sequenced in a study of T cell responses to AZD1222 COVID-19 vaccine. The V end lost 5 bases, the J end lost 4 bases, and 11 bases lay between the germline ends. The CDR3 runs to 14 residues. Germline CDR1 reads LNHDA; CDR2 reads SQIVND (reference sequence). The table came from immunoSEQ multiplex PCR; TCRdb's copy has only in-frame clones and leaves some out. The sample records some 140,000 clones, 85% to 90% being singletons. The rearrangement links TRBV19 to TRBJ1-4, with no clear D. The sequence was collected from an adult in good health. The sample in question was peripheral blood, obtained on day 0 of AZD1222 vaccination. CDR3 sequence: CASSFGEFNEKLFF. CDR3 coding DNA: TGTGCCAGTAGTTTCGGGGAGTTTAATGAAAAACTGTTTTTT.